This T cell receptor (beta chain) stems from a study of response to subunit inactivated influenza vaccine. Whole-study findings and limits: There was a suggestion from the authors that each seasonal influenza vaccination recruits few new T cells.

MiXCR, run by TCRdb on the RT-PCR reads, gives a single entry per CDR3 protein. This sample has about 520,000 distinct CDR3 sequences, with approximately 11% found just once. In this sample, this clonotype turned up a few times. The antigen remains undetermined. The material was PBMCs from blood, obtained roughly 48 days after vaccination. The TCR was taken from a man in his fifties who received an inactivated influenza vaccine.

Here the CDR3 DNA reads TGTGCCAGCAGCGCCCTCCGGGGGCTGGGAGAGACCCAGTACTTC. This gives the protein CASSALRGLGETQYF. The genes are TRBV7-2 and TRBJ2-5, with D possibly being TRBD1 or TRBD2 (6 bases each). This CDR3 is 15 amino acids long. V lost 5 bases to trimming and J lost 4 bases, with 17 bases between them. Germline V lookup: CDR1 SGHTA, CDR2 FQGNSA.